This TCR beta chain appears in the sequencing data of a study of shared clonotypes between healthy human individuals. Study-wide findings and caveats: When naive CD4 clonotypes were compared across a handful of donors, roughly 4.9% were shared. The study found lower generation probabilities in non-shared clonotypes than in those shared by all four donors. Deeper or shallower sequencing was expected to change how clonotypes are shared among donors.

With respect to this clone: Its antigen is still unknown.

Trimming pared 3 bases from V and 4 bases from J, leaving 9 bases between. Germline V gene lookup returns CDR1 SGDLS and CDR2 YYNGEE. The length of the CDR3 is 13 residues. The table came from immunoSEQ multiplex PCR; TCRdb's copy has only in-frame clones and leaves some out. The data contain around 1.4 million clones, approximately 98.5% of them seen just once; the ten biggest clones take up approximately 0.38%. The V gene is TRBV9, the J gene TRBJ2-3; perhaps TRBD2 as D (5 bases). Specimen: naive CD4+ T cells sorted from blood. The sample's subset: CD45RA+ positively selected. This sequence was found in a man aged 25 to 45 in good health. The DNA of the CDR3 is TGTGCCAGCAGCGCGGAGGCCCCAGATACGCAGTATTTT. Encoded protein: CASSAEAPDTQYF.